This T cell receptor beta chain was found in a study of neurological immune-mediated disorders. Across the whole study: There were around 35 multiple sclerosis patients. Of these, roughly 30 had relapsing-remitting MS and 3 had secondary progressive MS.

The cDNA was synthesized by 5'RACE incorporating 10-nucleotide random UMIs. From the 5' RACE reads, TCRdb called clonotypes with MiXCR, one entry per CDR3 protein. The profile shows roughly 120,000 distinct CDR3 sequences, roughly 3.2% of them singletons. This clonotype was observed a handful of times. V lost 6 bases and J lost 4, with 13 bases in between. Germline V gene sequence: CDR1 MNHEY, CDR2 SVGEGT. This CDR3 spans 13 amino acids. The chain links TRBV6-2 or TRBV6-3 to TRBJ2-7; D is undetermined. This receptor was taken from a woman younger than 45 with multiple sclerosis. The sequencing sample was made of PBMCs. The CDR3 DNA follows: TGTGCCAGCAGCTCCCTTGATGAATACGAGCAGTACTTC. Translating it yields CASSSLDEYEQYF.